This T cell receptor beta chain was identified in a study of T cell responses to AZD1222 COVID-19 vaccine. V lost 6 bases and J lost 7; bases outside the gene matches: 15. This CDR3 contains 17 residues. CDR1 and CDR2 (germline): MRHNA, SNTAGT. Concerning this clone itself: Its antigen is still unknown.

Study-wide results and caveats: Baseline serology detected seropositivity in only 5 to 7 AZD1222 recipients. Spike-specific TCR depth and breadth grew after two AZD1222 doses.

Clones were sequenced by immunoSEQ multiplex PCR, and TCRdb holds only the in-frame ones, with some missing. The sample lists around 150,000 clones, about 92% occurring once. The chain is built from TRBV6-4 and TRBJ2-2; 9 positions agree with TRBD2. This TCR derives from an adult in good health. Sequenced here: peripheral blood, sampled on day 0 of MenACWY control vaccination. CDR3 sequence: CASSGPWVAGASGELFF. The CDR3 bases are TGTGCCAGCAGCGGACCCTGGGTAGCGGGAGCGAGCGGGGAGCTGTTTTTT.